The T cell receptor (beta chain) under discussion was sequenced for a study of blood T cell repertoires in COVID-19. Overall study: The analysed material was cDNA or gDNA that came from T cells, B-cell-depleted T cells, or PBMCs.

The data were produced by immunoSEQ multiplex PCR, yet TCRdb's version contains in-frame clones alone and is incomplete. The table lists about 210,000 clones, approximately 80% of them singletons. Germline lookup yields CDR1 MNHEY and CDR2 SVGAGI. The CDR3 totals 13 residues. V shed 7 bases and J shed 4 bases, with 11 bases lying between them. Sequencing used peripheral blood. This clonotype was sampled from a woman of 80 years or more with COVID-19, enrolled during active disease. This chain links TRBV6-5 with TRBJ2-1; perhaps TRBD2 as D (5 bases). The DNA for the CDR3 is TGTGCCAGCAACGGGGTAAAGTACAATGAGCAGTTCTTC. Amino acid sequence: CASNGVKYNEQFF.